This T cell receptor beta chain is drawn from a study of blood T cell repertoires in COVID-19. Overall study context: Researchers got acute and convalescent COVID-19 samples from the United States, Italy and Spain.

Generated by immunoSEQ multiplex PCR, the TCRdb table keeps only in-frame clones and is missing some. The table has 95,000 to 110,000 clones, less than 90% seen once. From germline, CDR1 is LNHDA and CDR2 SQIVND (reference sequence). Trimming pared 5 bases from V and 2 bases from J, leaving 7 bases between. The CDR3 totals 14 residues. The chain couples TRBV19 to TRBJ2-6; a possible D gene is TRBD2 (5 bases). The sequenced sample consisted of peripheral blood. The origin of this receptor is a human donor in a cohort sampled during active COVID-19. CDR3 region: CASSVGAGANVLTF. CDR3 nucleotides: TGTGCCAGTAGTGTCGGGGCTGGGGCCAACGTCCTGACTTTC.